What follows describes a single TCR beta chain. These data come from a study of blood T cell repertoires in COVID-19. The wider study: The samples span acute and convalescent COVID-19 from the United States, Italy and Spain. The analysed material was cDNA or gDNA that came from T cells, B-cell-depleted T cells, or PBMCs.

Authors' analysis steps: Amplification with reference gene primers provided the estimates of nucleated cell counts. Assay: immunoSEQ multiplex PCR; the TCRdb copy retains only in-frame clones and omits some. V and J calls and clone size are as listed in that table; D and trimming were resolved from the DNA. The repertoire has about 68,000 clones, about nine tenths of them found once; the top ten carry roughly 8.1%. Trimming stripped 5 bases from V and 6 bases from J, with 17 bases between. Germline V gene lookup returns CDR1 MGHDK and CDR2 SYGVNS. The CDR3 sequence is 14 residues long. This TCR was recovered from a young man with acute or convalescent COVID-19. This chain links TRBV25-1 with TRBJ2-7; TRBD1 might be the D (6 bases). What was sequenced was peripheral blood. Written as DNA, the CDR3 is TGTGCCAGCAGTAGGGTCGCAGGGGTTGGCGAGCAGTACTTC. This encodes CASSRVAGVGEQYF.